A single sample is the source of the 8 T cell receptor beta chains below, sequenced in a study of CD8 T cells in Susac syndrome. Random hexamers were used to reverse transcribe the RNA input (roughly 0.5 to 1 ug). Via MiXCR, TCRdb re-called the immunoSEQ multiplex PCR reads, giving one row per CDR3 protein. Among 250,000 to 300,000 distinct CDR3 sequences listed, approximately 85% were seen once. The sample was CD8+ T cells from PBMCs. These receptor sequences come from a human donor with multiple sclerosis.

The chain recombines TRBV9 with TRBJ2-6; 11 nucleotides line up with TRBD1. CDR1 is SGDLS, CDR2 YYNGEE, per germline. With V trimmed by 4 bases and J by 3 bases, 6 bases remained unmatched. This CDR3 has 17 amino acids. The CDR3 here is CASSTGQGAYGANVLTF. The CDR3 bases are TGTGCCAGCAGCACTGGACAGGGGGCTTATGGGGCCAACGTCCTGACTTTC.

The table lists this clonotype with a few counts. The chain joins TRBV7-9 to TRBJ1-2, with 8 bases aligning to TRBD1. CDR3 length: 16 amino acids. Germline V gene sequence: CDR1 SEHNR, CDR2 FQNEAQ (reference sequence). Trimming at V came to 10 bases and at J to 0 bases, leaving 13 bases not matched to a gene. The CDR3, as DNA: TGTGCCACCGGGGGGCCCTTACAGGGGGCTAACTATGGCTACACCTTC. Encoded protein: CATGGPLQGANYGYTF. Looking up the rest from reference TRBV7-9 and TRBJ1-2 gives the full variable domain: DTGVSQNPRHKITKRGQNVTFRCDPISEHNRLYWYRQTLGQGPEFLTYFQNEAQLEKSRLLSDRFSAERPKGSFSTLEIQRTEQGDSAMYLCATGGPLQGANYGYTFGSGTRLTVV.

V and J are TRBV28 and TRBJ2-3; D may be TRBD1 or TRBD2 (5 bases each). Germline lookup yields CDR1 MDHEN and CDR2 SYDVKM. CDR3 length: 15 residues. V was pared by 3 bases and J by 2 bases, with 12 bases between. CDR3 protein: CASSFPLGDTDTQYF. The CDR3 DNA follows: TGTGCCAGCAGTTTCCCGTTGGGGGACACAGATACGCAGTATTTT.

The chain has TRBV15 and TRBJ1-1, with TRBD1 as a possible D gene (5 bases). V was clipped by 5 bases and J by 1 base, with 11 bases between them. Germline V CDR1 and CDR2: LNHNV, YYDKDF (reference sequence). This CDR3 has 14 amino acids. DNA for the CDR3: TGTGCCACCAGCTCTAAGACAGCGAACACTGAAGCTTTCTTT. Its protein product is CATSSKTANTEAFF.

This rearrangement joins TRBV7-6 to TRBJ1-2; 8 bases align to TRBD1. Losses at the gene ends were 6 bases for V and 3 bases for J; bases not matched to a gene: 9. There are 15 residues in the CDR3. Germline CDR1 SGHVS, CDR2 FNYEAQ. CDR3 sequence: CASRPSQTGDYGYTF. The CDR3 DNA reads TGTGCCAGCAGGCCGAGCCAGACAGGGGACTATGGCTACACCTTC.

This clonotype occurred a few times. V usage is TRBV27 and J usage is TRBJ1-4, with D maybe TRBD1 (6 bases). CDR1 is MNHEY, CDR2 SMNVEV, per germline (reference sequence). CDR3 length: 15 residues. Trimming left V 7 bases short and J 10 bases short, with 22 bases between. The CDR3 loop reads CASTGVGGRGGKLFF. DNA of the CDR3: TGTGCCAGCACCGGTGTGGGGGGGCGCGGCGGAAAACTGTTTTTT.

J is TRBJ1-1 and V is TRBV5-1; D remains unclear. Per the germline V gene, CDR1 is SGHRS and CDR2 is YFSETQ. V lost 4 bases and J lost 7, with 20 bases in between. CDR3 length: 15 residues. Here the CDR3 reads CASSAVFGRPDEAFF. Here the CDR3 DNA reads TGCGCCAGCAGCGCCGTCTTTGGGCGTCCTGATGAAGCTTTCTTT.

The genes are TRBV25-1 and TRBJ2-3; 7 nucleotides align to TRBD2. V shed 1 base, J shed 2 bases, and the junction held 6 bases outside the gene matches. This CDR3 region has 16 residues. Germline CDR1 reads MGHDK; CDR2 reads SYGVNS. The CDR3 reads CASSEWGDYITDTQYF. As DNA, the CDR3 is TGTGCCAGCAGTGAATGGGGGGACTACATCACAGATACGCAGTATTTT.